One and the same sample provided the 12 T cell receptor beta chains below, sequenced in a study of T cells in Graves' hyperthyroidism and ophthalmopathy. Researchers amplified the TCR beta CDR3 regions from RNA transcripts. The HTBI set primed first-round TCR CDR3 RT-PCR. TCRdb itself ran the multiplex PCR reads through MiXCR, one entry per CDR3 protein. Altogether fewer than 650,000 distinct CDR3 sequences are present, 13% to 15% being singletons, with the ten largest covering more than 6%. Sequenced sample: blood. These receptors were collected from a woman younger than 35 with Graves' ophthalmopathy.

This clonotype has at least ten counts. The chain recombines TRBV7-2 with TRBJ2-4; D not resolved. Per the germline V gene, CDR1 is SGHTA and CDR2 is FQGNSA. V was shortened by 4 bases and J by 9 bases, with 13 bases between the two germline ends. CDR3 length: 13 residues. Here the CDR3 reads CASSSPVTVIQYF. In DNA form, the CDR3 reads TGTGCCAGCAGCTCCCCCGTCACGGTCATTCAGTACTTC.

This clonotype was seen more than once but under ten times. The chain uses TRBV11-2 and TRBJ2-6; D gene ambiguous. The CDR3 totals 17 residues. V lost 6 bases, J lost 0 bases, and 15 bases lay in between. Germline-derived CDR1 and CDR2 are SGHAT and FQNNGV. The CDR3 reads CASSRVFRASGANVLTF. CDR3 coding DNA: TGTGCCAGCAGTAGGGTATTTCGGGCCTCTGGGGCCAACGTCCTGACTTTC.

This clonotype was found many times. This chain connects TRBV20-1 to TRBJ2-3; 12 bases are a match to TRBD2. Germline CDR1 reads DFQATT; CDR2 reads SNEGSKA (reference sequence). The CDR3 sequence is 15 residues long. Trimming took 5 bases from V and 0 from J; bases not matched to a gene: 3. The CDR3 DNA reads as TGCAGTGCTTACCTAGCGGGAGGGAGCACAGATACGCAGTATTTT. This translates into CSAYLAGGSTDTQYF.

There are many counts of this clonotype. The rearrangement uses TRBV6-1 and TRBJ2-3; 7 positions match TRBD1. CDR1 and CDR2 (germline): MNHNS, SASEGT. The V and J ends lost 5 bases and 3 bases, in that order; junction bases with no gene match: 11. The CDR3 length is 16 residues. DNA for the CDR3: TGTGCCAGCAGTTCCCTAACGACAGGGCGGACAGATACGCAGTATTTT. This sequence encodes CASSSLTTGRTDTQYF.

This clonotype was counted ten times or more. CDR3 coding DNA: TGTGCCAGCAGCTCCGGACAGGGAATTAGCACAGATACGCAGTATTTT. Protein product: CASSSGQGISTDTQYF. The chain uses TRBV7-3 and TRBJ2-3, with 8 bases identical to TRBD1. The junction had 6 bases not matched to a gene; V was cut back by 4 bases and J by 0 bases. This CDR3 contains 16 residues. Germline values: CDR1 SGHTA, CDR2 FQGTGA.

This clonotype came up a few times. The gene calls are TRBV28 and TRBJ2-4; 8 bases agree with TRBD2. The CDR3 extends over 17 amino acids. CDR1 and CDR2 from the germline V gene are MDHEN and SYDVKM. V lost 5 bases and J lost 0; bases outside the gene matches: 9. In nucleotides, the CDR3 is TGTGCCAGCAGTGGGGGGCTAGCGGGTTTAGCCAAAAACATTCAGTACTTC. Encoded protein: CASSGGLAGLAKNIQYF.

This clonotype was picked up many times. V gene TRBV12-3 or TRBV12-4 combines with J gene TRBJ2-5; perhaps TRBD1 as D (5 bases). The CDR3 contains 15 residues. Between the trimmed V and J ends, which lost 8 bases and 6 bases, there was a span of 22 bases. CDR3 in amino acids: CASPGLGARSKTQYF. The CDR3 DNA follows: TGTGCCAGCCCAGGGCTAGGGGCGCGTTCAAAGACCCAGTACTTC.

This clonotype has at least ten counts. The CDR3 region has the DNA TGCGCCAGCAGCCACCCTGCGGAGAAGAACACTGAAGCTTTCTTT. Protein: CASSHPAEKNTEAFF. The gene calls are TRBV4-1 and TRBJ1-1, with D unclear. V was trimmed by 3 bases and J by 1 base, leaving 12 bases between them. The CDR3 is made up of 15 amino acids. The germline gives CDR1 MGHRA, CDR2 YSYEKL.

This clonotype showed up many times. The chain couples TRBV27 to TRBJ2-7, with 11 positions matching TRBD2. V lost 5 bases and J lost 5; bases outside the gene matches: 14. The CDR3 spans 17 residues. Germline CDR1 reads MNHEY; CDR2 reads SMNVEV (reference sequence). Here the CDR3 DNA reads TGTGCCAGCAGTCAAAGGCCCCGTTTAGCGGGAGGGAACGAGCAGTACTTC. It yields the protein CASSQRPRLAGGNEQYF.

The table lists this clonotype with many counts. This chain joins TRBV5-5 and TRBJ1-3; D is unclear. Germline CDR1 reads SGHKS; CDR2 reads YYEKEE (reference sequence). V shed 0 bases and J shed 0 bases, with 10 bases lying between them. This CDR3 is built from 16 residues. Here the CDR3 DNA reads TGTGCCAGCAGCTTGGTCCAGCCTGTCTCTGGAAACACCATATATTTT. This encodes CASSLVQPVSGNTIYF.

This clonotype was picked up many times. V gene TRBV6-2 or TRBV6-3 combines with J gene TRBJ2-1; 7 nucleotides align to TRBD1. The CDR3 length is 16 residues. The germline V gene has CDR1 MNHEY and CDR2 SVGEGT. J lost 2 bases, V lost 7 bases, and 11 bases had no gene match. The CDR3: CASNPYRDSTYNEQFF. The DNA of the CDR3 is TGTGCCAGCAACCCTTATCGGGACAGTACCTACAATGAGCAGTTCTTC.

The chain has TRBV5-6 and TRBJ1-4, with D hard to call. The CDR3 runs 16 residues. The germline V and J ends were trimmed by 4 bases and 3 bases, with 16 bases remaining between them. Per the germline V gene, CDR1 is SGHDT and CDR2 is YYEEEE. In DNA form, the CDR3 reads TGTGCCAGCAGCGAGAGCTGGGGAGGGTCTAATGAAAAACTGTTTTTT. It specifies CASSESWGGSNEKLFF.